The 25 T cell receptor beta chains in this list originate from one sample, sequenced in a study of cytomegalovirus exposure and HLA in healthy donors. Primers for the PCR totalled 60 Vbeta and 13 Jbeta. Sequenced by immunoSEQ multiplex PCR; TCRdb stores in-frame clones only, minus some. Here the sample spans about 240,000 clones, about four fifths being singletons. Sequencing input: PBMCs. Source of these receptors: a woman aged 40-49 years in good health and CMV-seropositive.

The chain carries TRBV5-1 and TRBJ1-4; the match to TRBD1 covers 8 bases. The CDR3 spans 14 residues. Germline lookup yields CDR1 SGHRS and CDR2 YFSETQ. J was trimmed by 7 bases and V by 0 bases; bases with no gene match: 2. CDR3 region: CASSLAGGGEKLFF. DNA for the CDR3: TGCGCCAGCAGCTTGGCAGGGGGCGGTGAAAAACTGTTTTTT.

The gene calls are TRBV5-1 and TRBJ2-5; 12 bases fit TRBD2. V shed 0 bases, J shed 0 bases, and the junction held 12 bases outside the gene matches. The CDR3 is 20 amino acids. Germline V gene data show CDR1 as SGHRS and CDR2 as YFSETQ. The chain's CDR3 is CASSLGLLAGGPEYQETQYF. In nucleotides, the CDR3 is TGCGCCAGCAGCTTGGGGCTCCTAGCGGGGGGGCCTGAGTACCAAGAGACCCAGTACTTC.

This chain links TRBV14 with TRBJ2-1; 9 bases match TRBD2. Germline V CDR1 and CDR2: SGHDN, FVKESK. V dropped 1 base and J dropped 8; count of bases not matched to a gene: 9. The CDR3 is 16 residues long. CDR3 DNA sequence: TGTGCCAGCAGCCAAGTTCCTAGCGGGATGATGGATGAGCAGTTCTTC. This sequence encodes CASSQVPSGMMDEQFF.

The chain uses TRBV6-5 and TRBJ1-1, with D unclear. The length of the CDR3 is 14 residues. Germline V gene lookup returns CDR1 MNHEY and CDR2 SVGAGI. Trimming stripped 2 bases from V and 3 bases from J, with 10 bases between. CDR3 DNA sequence: TGTGCCAGCAGTTACACGGGAGGTCACACTGAAGCTTTCTTT. Residues: CASSYTGGHTEAFF.

The gene calls are TRBV9 and TRBJ2-2, with D perhaps matching TRBD2 (6 bases). The CDR3 loop spans 18 amino acids. V dropped 0 bases and J dropped 8 bases, with 23 bases sitting between them. Germline assignment: CDR1 SGDLS and CDR2 YYNGEE. The CDR3, as DNA: TGTGCCAGCAGCGTAGAAGAACGGGCGGGAACAATCCCAGGGGAGCTGTTTTTT. Amino acids: CASSVEERAGTIPGELFF.

This chain links TRBV27 with TRBJ2-1, with TRBD2 matching over 12 bases. The CDR3 runs 18 residues. The V gene's germline CDR1 is MNHEY and CDR2 SMNVEV (reference sequence). V lost 2 bases to trimming and J lost 6 bases; unmatched junction nucleotides: 11. CDR3 region: CASSLTSGRFWAGNEQFF. Here the CDR3 DNA reads TGTGCCAGCAGTTTAACTAGCGGGAGGTTTTGGGCCGGCAATGAGCAGTTCTTC.

This clone was picked up one time. This chain links TRBV27 with TRBJ2-3, with TRBD1 matching 9 bases. The CDR3 spans 15 residues. Germline values: CDR1 MNHEY, CDR2 SMNVEV (reference sequence). The V segment lost 6 bases and the J segment 4 bases; nucleotides outside the gene matches: 8. The CDR3 spells CASSRRDRDADTQYF. Written as DNA, the CDR3 is TGTGCCAGCAGCCGAAGGGACAGGGACGCAGATACGCAGTATTTT.

The genes are TRBV20-1 and TRBJ1-2; no reliable D call. Germline CDR1 and CDR2: DFQATT and SNEGSKA (reference sequence). There are 11 residues in the CDR3. V dropped 3 bases and J dropped 3 bases, with 5 bases sitting between them. CDR3 sequence: CSASGDYGYTF. Here the CDR3 DNA reads TGCAGTGCTAGTGGAGACTATGGCTACACCTTC.

The CDR3 coding sequence is TGTGCCAGTAGTATTGACTTATTGAGGGGGGGTGAGCAGTTCTTC. Residues: CASSIDLLRGGEQFF. This chain uses TRBV19 with TRBJ2-1; possible D gene TRBD2, 7 bases. Germline values: CDR1 LNHDA, CDR2 SQIVND (reference sequence). CDR3 length equals 15 residues. Trimming took 3 bases from V and 9 from J, leaving 18 bases between them.

The V call is TRBV7-9, the J call TRBJ1-4; D perhaps matches TRBD1 (6 bases). The CDR3 has 15 residues. Looked up from germline, CDR1 is SEHNR and CDR2 is FQNEAQ (reference sequence). V was clipped by 5 bases and J by 6 bases, with 16 bases between them. The CDR3, as DNA: TGTGCCAGCAGCCGCACAGGGAATGTGGATGAAAAACTGTTTTTT. Translating gives CASSRTGNVDEKLFF.

This clone has just a few counts. V and J are TRBV10-3 and TRBJ1-2; 9 bases are shared with TRBD1. Per the germline V gene, CDR1 is ENHRY and CDR2 is SYGVKD. V dropped 7 bases and J dropped 3; count of bases not matched to a gene: 6. This CDR3 is built from 14 residues. CDR3 protein: CAITGTGHDYGYTF. CDR3 DNA: TGTGCCATCACCGGGACAGGGCATGACTATGGCTACACCTTC.

The chain recombines TRBV6-5 with TRBJ1-3, with TRBD1 identical over 11 bases. Germline trimming cut 6 bases from V and 3 bases from J; bases unmatched to any gene: 4. Germline V gene data show CDR1 as MNHEY and CDR2 as SVGAGI. This CDR3 spans 15 amino acids. The CDR3 coding sequence is TGTGCCAGCAGAGTCGGGACAGGGGGTGGAAACACCATATATTTT. This sequence encodes CASRVGTGGGNTIYF.

This chain links TRBV18 with TRBJ2-2, with 8 bases fitting TRBD1. The J segment lost 4 bases and the V segment lost 5 bases, leaving 9 bases of the junction unmatched. The CDR3 covers 16 residues. CDR1 is KGHSH and CDR2 is LQKENI in the germline V gene. The CDR3 sequence: CASSSQGASGTGELFF. In DNA, the CDR3 is TGTGCCAGCTCATCCCAGGGGGCATCGGGCACCGGGGAGCTGTTTTTT.

The rearrangement uses TRBV7-9 and TRBJ1-1; a weak D match, TRBD1 (6 bases). The length of the CDR3 is 14 residues. CDR1 SEHNR and CDR2 FQNEAQ come from the germline V gene (reference sequence). V lost 2 bases and J lost 5, with 12 bases in between. The CDR3 loop is CASSLTGGRTEAFF. The CDR3 DNA sequence: TGTGCCAGCAGCTTAACGGGGGGGCGGACTGAAGCTTTCTTT.

The chain joins TRBV10-1 to TRBJ2-1, with D perhaps TRBD1 (6 bases). Per germline, CDR1 WNHNN and CDR2 SYGVQD (reference sequence). The CDR3 totals 13 residues. V was clipped by 5 bases and J by 7 bases, with 12 bases between them. The CDR3 coding sequence is TGCGCCAGCAGTCCTGGGGGCTTTAATGAGCAGTTCTTC. This sequence encodes CASSPGGFNEQFF.

The chain recombines TRBV19 with TRBJ1-2; no reliable D call. Trimming took 6 bases from V and 7 from J, leaving 30 bases between them. This CDR3 region has 18 residues. The V gene's germline CDR1 is LNHDA and CDR2 SQIVND (reference sequence). CDR3 loop: CASSLPDLSRRGIAGYTF. CDR3 nucleotides: TGTGCCAGTAGCCTCCCGGACCTGAGCCGAAGAGGGATTGCTGGCTACACCTTC. Looking up the rest from reference TRBV19 and TRBJ1-2 gives the full variable domain: DGGITQSPKYLFRKEGQNVTLSCEQNLNHDAMYWYRQDPGQGLRLIYYSQIVNDFQKGDIAEGYSVSREKKESFPLTVTSAQKNPTAFYLCASSLPDLSRRGIAGYTFGSGTRLTVV.

The chain employs TRBV7-2 and TRBJ1-1; D is uncertain. V was trimmed by 5 bases and J by 3 bases, leaving 19 bases between them. This CDR3 is 16 amino acids long. Germline V gene data show CDR1 as SGHTA and CDR2 as FQGNSA. The CDR3 spells CASSQSPSGSYTEAFF. The CDR3 DNA sequence: TGTGCCAGCAGCCAGTCCCCATCGGGAAGCTACACTGAAGCTTTCTTT.

This clone has only a few counts. The V and J genes are TRBV27 and TRBJ2-7; 7 bases line up with TRBD1. This CDR3 comprises 13 residues. The ends lost 6 bases at V and 3 bases at J; junction bases unmatched: 5. Germline V gene data show CDR1 as MNHEY and CDR2 as SMNVEV (reference sequence). CDR3 coding DNA: TGTGCCAGCAGCCGGGACAGAATCTACGAGCAGTACTTC. Protein sequence: CASSRDRIYEQYF.

The chain combines TRBV18 with TRBJ1-1; TRBD1 might be the D (5 bases). The CDR3 has 14 amino acids. CDR1 and CDR2 (germline): KGHSH, LQKENI. The V gene lost 2 bases and the J gene lost 3 bases, with 10 bases spanning the gap. The CDR3 nucleotides are TGTGCCAGCTCACCAGCCAACAGGTACACTGAAGCTTTCTTT. Amino acid sequence: CASSPANRYTEAFF.

This chain connects TRBV6-1 to TRBJ1-1; D is unresolved. This CDR3 region has 10 residues. Germline V gene data show CDR1 as MNHNS and CDR2 as SASEGT. V shed 6 bases and J shed 6 bases, with 5 bases lying between them. In nucleotides, the CDR3 is TGTGCCAGCAGGGGCGCTGAAGCTTTCTTT. As protein: CASRGAEAFF.

This clone was observed a single time. J is TRBJ2-1 and V is TRBV6-1; TRBD1 is a possible D gene (6 bases). Trimming left V 4 bases short and J 3 bases short, with 16 bases between. CDR1 MNHNS and CDR2 SASEGT come from the germline V gene. There are 16 residues in the CDR3. CDR3 sequence reads: CASSVSRQEFYNEQFF. The CDR3 DNA follows: TGTGCCAGCAGTGTGTCCCGACAGGAATTCTACAATGAGCAGTTCTTC.

This clone has more than one count but fewer than ten. The chain employs TRBV30 and TRBJ2-2; D not certain. Trimming cost V 3 bases and J 6 bases, with 11 bases left between them. This CDR3 is 13 amino acids long. Germline V gives CDR1 GTSNPN, CDR2 SVGIG (reference sequence). CDR3 region: CAWSFSSAGELFF. As DNA, the CDR3 is TGTGCCTGGAGCTTTTCCTCCGCCGGGGAGCTGTTTTTT.

The chain couples TRBV11-2 to TRBJ2-7, with 7 positions matching TRBD2. V gave up 1 base and J gave up 3 bases; unmatched junction bases: 6. This CDR3 is built from 15 residues. Per germline, CDR1 SGHAT and CDR2 FQNNGV. The CDR3 region has the DNA TGTGCCAGCAGCTTAGCCCTAGCGGACTACTACGAGCAGTACTTC. Its protein product is CASSLALADYYEQYF.

This clone was detected only a few times. The chain carries TRBV7-2 and TRBJ2-1; D not resolved. Deletions cut 2 bases from V and 10 bases from J, with 6 bases between. The CDR3 consists of 11 residues. Germline CDR1 is SGHTA and CDR2 is FQGNSA. For the CDR3, the DNA is TGTGCCAGCAGCTTATTCAGGGAGCAGTTCTTC. As protein: CASSLFREQFF.

The chain couples TRBV9 to TRBJ1-2; D might be TRBD1 (5 bases). The CDR3 extends over 14 amino acids. V lost 2 bases to trimming and J lost 8 bases, with 16 bases between them. From germline, CDR1 is SGDLS and CDR2 YYNGEE. This chain's CDR3 is CASSVPQGRAGYTF. DNA of the CDR3: TGTGCCAGCAGCGTGCCTCAGGGAAGGGCAGGCTACACCTTC. Based on the CDR3 plus reference TRBV9 and TRBJ1-2, the full variable domain is DSGVTQTPKHLITATGQRVTLRCSPRSGDLSVYWYQQSLDQGLQFLIQYYNGEERAKGNILERFSAQQFPDLHSELNLSSLELGDSALYFCASSVPQGRAGYTFGSGTRLTVV.